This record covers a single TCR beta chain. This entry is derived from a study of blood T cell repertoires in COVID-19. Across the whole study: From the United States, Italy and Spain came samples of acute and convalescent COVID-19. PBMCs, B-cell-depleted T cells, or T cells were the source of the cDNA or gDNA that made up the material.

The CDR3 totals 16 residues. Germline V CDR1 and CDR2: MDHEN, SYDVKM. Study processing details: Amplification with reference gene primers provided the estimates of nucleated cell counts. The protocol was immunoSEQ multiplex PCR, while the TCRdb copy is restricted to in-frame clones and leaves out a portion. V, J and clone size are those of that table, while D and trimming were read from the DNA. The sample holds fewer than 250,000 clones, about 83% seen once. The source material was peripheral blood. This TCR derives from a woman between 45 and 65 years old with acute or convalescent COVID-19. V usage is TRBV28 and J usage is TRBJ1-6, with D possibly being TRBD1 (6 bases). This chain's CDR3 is CAHAGTAWGQNSPLHF. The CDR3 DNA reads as TGTGCTCACGCCGGGACGGCTTGGGGACAAAATTCACCCCTCCACTTT.